What follows describes a single T cell receptor (beta chain). V trimming: 4 bases; J trimming: 2 bases; junction bases outside the gene matches: 5. The CDR3 sequence is 15 residues long. Germline values: CDR1 SGHTA, CDR2 FQGTGA. This sample stems from a study of blood T cell repertoires in COVID-19. Study in general: Spain, Italy and the United States supplied samples that represented acute and convalescent COVID-19.

The assay was immunoSEQ multiplex PCR, and TCRdb's table has in-frame clones only and misses some. The table records some 100,000 clones, about 86% of them present only once. In terms of age and location, participants ranged from roughly 18 to 95 years and lived in under 30 US areas. Recovered participants had two consecutive negative NP/OP PCR tests, healthcare professional clearance, or symptom resolution. The clonotype comes from a woman in her forties or fifties who had recovered from COVID-19. This chain uses TRBV7-3 with TRBJ2-7, with 10 positions matching TRBD1. The sequenced sample consisted of PBMCs or T cells enriched from blood (not recorded which). In DNA, the CDR3 is TGTGCCAGCAGCTCGGGACAGGGGAACGCCTACGAGCAGTACTTC. It yields the protein CASSSGQGNAYEQYF.